The rows below give T cell receptor beta chains drawn from one sample of a study of T cell responses to AZD1222 COVID-19 vaccine. TCRdb keeps only in-frame clones here, not all; method: immunoSEQ multiplex PCR. The table has 100,000 to 120,000 clones, over 75% seen once. The specimen comprised peripheral blood, sampled on day 0 of AZD1222 vaccination. The receptors shown here come from an adult in good health. Each CDR3 is given with its conserved first and last residue. Each record gives: clone size, D gene, J gene, V gene, CDR3 DNA, CDR3 protein. D genes are given only for firm matches. Size is stated for part of the rows, as once, few or many counts, or as a class when the clone is expanded.

>.|.|TRBJ1-1|TRBV14
TGTGCCAGCAGCCGCCCAGGTATGAACACTGAAGCTTTCTTT
CASSRPGMNTEAFF
>.|.|TRBJ1-6|TRBV27
TGTGCCAGCAGTTTATCGTCCCCCCGAGGCTATAATTCACCCCTCCACTTT
CASSLSSPRGYNSPLHF
>.|.|TRBJ1-5|TRBV28
TGTGCCAGCAGTTACTCCCACCGGGTGGGTCAGCCCCAGCATTTT
CASSYSHRVGQPQHF
>.|.|TRBJ1-1|TRBV15
TGTGCCACCAGCAGAGAGGCAGGGGTCGCTGAAGCTTTCTTT
CATSREAGVAEAFF
>once|.|TRBJ1-1|TRBV15
TGTGCCACCAGCGGAACACGGGGCTCCGCCTCTGCAGCTTTCTTT
CATSGTRGSASAAFF
>few|.|TRBJ2-1|TRBV3-1/TRBV3-2
TGTGCCAGCAGCCAAGATAAGGCGGAGACCTACAATGAGCAGTTCTTC
CASSQDKAETYNEQFF
>.|TRBD2|TRBJ2-3|TRBV28
TGTGCCAGCAGGGCTAGCGGGGGGGCCTGGGATACGCAGTATTTT
CASRASGGAWDTQYF
>.|.|TRBJ2-6|TRBV6-5
TGTGCCAGCGGGGGAGCTGGGGCCAACGTCCTGACTTTC
CASGGAGANVLTF
>.|TRBD1|TRBJ2-7|TRBV7-2
TGTGCCAGCAGCTTCGGGACAGCCTCCTACGAGCAGTACTTC
CASSFGTASYEQYF
>.|TRBD1|TRBJ1-2|TRBV15
TGTGCCACCAGCAGACCGGGACAGGGGATCTATGGCTACACCTTC
CATSRPGQGIYGYTF
>.|TRBD1|TRBJ1-5|TRBV5-1
TGCGCCAGCAGCTCGGGACAGGGGACAAATCAGCCCCAGCATTTT
CASSSGQGTNQPQHF
>.|TRBD2|TRBJ2-1|TRBV3-1/TRBV3-2
TGTGCCAGCAGCCCCCGACTAGCGGGAGGGCCACGGGAGCAGTTCTTC
CASSPRLAGGPREQFF
>.|.|TRBJ2-5|TRBV11-2
TGTGCCAGCAGCTTAGATAGGGGGGGAGAGACCCAGTACTTC
CASSLDRGGETQYF
>few|.|TRBJ1-5|TRBV5-1
TGCGCCAGCAGCCCAGCACCTTTAGACAGCTCCAATCAGCCCCAGCATTTT
CASSPAPLDSSNQPQHF
>.|.|TRBJ1-2|TRBV27
TGTGCCAGCAGTCCTGTGTTGGAGAAGGCACAACCTACGAACTATGGCTACACCTTC
CASSPVLEKAQPTNYGYTF
>.|TRBD1|TRBJ2-7|TRBV5-1
TGCGCCAGCAGCTTGGCAGGACAGGGTAGAGGTTACGAGCAGTACTTC
CASSLAGQGRGYEQYF
>.|TRBD1|TRBJ2-7|TRBV24-1
TGTGCCACCAGTGACGCCGGGACAGGGGTTTACGAGCAGTACTTC
CATSDAGTGVYEQYF
>.|TRBD2|TRBJ2-1|TRBV27
TGTGCCAGCAGTTCCCCTAGCGGGAGGGAGTACAATGAGCAGTTCTTC
CASSSPSGREYNEQFF
>.|TRBD1|TRBJ2-6|TRBV9
TGTGCCAGCAGCGGGGGACAGCCTGGGGCCAACGTCCTGACTTTC
CASSGGQPGANVLTF
>.|.|TRBJ1-5|TRBV19
TGTGCCAGTAGTATTAGGGGGGGGAGCAATCAGCCCCAGCATTTT
CASSIRGGSNQPQHF
>.|TRBD2|TRBJ2-1|TRBV4-1
TGCGCCAGCAGCCAAGGCGTCGGACTAGCGGGAGGACGCGAGCAGTTCTTC
CASSQGVGLAGGREQFF
>.|.|TRBJ1-5|TRBV16
TGTGCCAGCAGCCAATCTAGGGAACTCAATCAGCCCCAGCATTTT
CASSQSRELNQPQHF
>.|.|TRBJ1-1|TRBV4-1
TGCGCCAGCAGCCAAGAATCGGCGTCCACTGAAGCTTTCTTT
CASSQESASTEAFF
>once|TRBD1|TRBJ1-1|TRBV25-1
TGTGCCAGCAGTGCCCGACCAGGGGGAGCTTTCTTT
CASSARPGGAFF
>few|.|TRBJ2-7|TRBV2
TGTGCCAGCAGGAGTGCCCTCTCCTACGAGCAGTACTTC
CASRSALSYEQYF
>.|TRBD2|TRBJ2-7|TRBV7-8
TGTGCCAGCAGCTTACGGGGACTAGCTGTCGAGCAGTACTTC
CASSLRGLAVEQYF
>.|TRBD2|TRBJ2-7|TRBV7-2
TGTGCCAGCAGCACGCTCGGGACTAGCGTAAGGACTCGATCCTACGAGCAGTACTTC
CASSTLGTSVRTRSYEQYF
>.|TRBD1|TRBJ2-7|TRBV30
TGTGCCTGGAGTGTACAAGCAGGGGGTTTCGAGCAGTACTTC
CAWSVQAGGFEQYF
>.|.|TRBJ2-5|TRBV7-2
TGTGCCAGCAGCCGCTCGAGGGCAGGGGAGACCCAGTACTTC
CASSRSRAGETQYF
>.|.|TRBJ1-1|TRBV2
TGTGCCAGCAGTGATAAGGGCGGGGTCACTGAAGCTTTCTTT
CASSDKGGVTEAFF
>.|TRBD1|TRBJ1-6|TRBV7-2
TGTGCCAGCAGCTTATGGTCCAGGGGGTCACCCCTCCACTTT
CASSLWSRGSPLHF
>few|TRBD1|TRBJ1-2|TRBV9
TGTGCCAGCAGCCCTCGGACAGGGAGGGGCTACACCTTC
CASSPRTGRGYTF
>.|TRBD1|TRBJ1-1|TRBV5-1
TGCGCCAGCAGCTTCGGCTACTCAGGGGGCGGGAGGGAAGCTTTCTTT
CASSFGYSGGGREAFF
>.|TRBD1|TRBJ1-4|TRBV7-2
TGTGCCAGCAGCGCCGTGGGACAGGGGGCCTCCAATGAAAAACTGTTTTTT
CASSAVGQGASNEKLFF
>.|.|TRBJ1-5|TRBV27
TGTGCCAGGGGAAAGTGTCGGGACCGTCAGCCCCAGCATTTT
CARGKCRDRQPQHF
>.|.|TRBJ2-3|TRBV19
TGTGCCAGTAGTACACAGGGACCAGATACGCAGTATTTT
CASSTQGPDTQYF
>.|.|TRBJ1-3|TRBV6-5
TGTGCCAGCAGTTACTCGGGGGGGGCAAACACCATATATTTT
CASSYSGGANTIYF
>.|TRBD2|TRBJ2-5|TRBV3-1/TRBV3-2
TGTGCCAGCAGCCCTAGCGGGAGGGCCCCGAAGACCCAGTACTTC
CASSPSGRAPKTQYF
>.|TRBD1|TRBJ1-6|TRBV27
TGTGCCAGCAGTCTGCGACAGGGCCTTTATAATTCACCCCTCCACTTT
CASSLRQGLYNSPLHF
>few|.|TRBJ2-1|TRBV28
TGTGCCAGCAGGCTGCGCTACAATGAGCAGTTCTTC
CASRLRYNEQFF
>.|.|TRBJ1-5|TRBV28
TGTGCCAGCAGTCATTATCAGCCCCAGCATTTT
CASSHYQPQHF